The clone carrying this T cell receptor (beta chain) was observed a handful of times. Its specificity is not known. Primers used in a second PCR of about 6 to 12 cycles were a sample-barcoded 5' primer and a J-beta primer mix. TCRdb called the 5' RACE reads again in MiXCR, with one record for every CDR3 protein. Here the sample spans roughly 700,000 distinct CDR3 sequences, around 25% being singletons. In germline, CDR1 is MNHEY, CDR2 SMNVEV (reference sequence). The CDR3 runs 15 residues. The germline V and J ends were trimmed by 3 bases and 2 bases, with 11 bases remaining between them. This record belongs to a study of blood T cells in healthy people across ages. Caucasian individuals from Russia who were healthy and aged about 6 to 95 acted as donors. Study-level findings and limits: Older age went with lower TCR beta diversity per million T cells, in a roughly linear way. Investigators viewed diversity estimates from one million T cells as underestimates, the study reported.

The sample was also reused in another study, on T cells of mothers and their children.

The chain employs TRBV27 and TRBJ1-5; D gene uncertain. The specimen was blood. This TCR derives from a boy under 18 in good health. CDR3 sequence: CASSFPDGGNQPQHF. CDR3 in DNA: TGTGCCAGCAGTTTTCCTGACGGTGGCAATCAGCCCCAGCATTTT.